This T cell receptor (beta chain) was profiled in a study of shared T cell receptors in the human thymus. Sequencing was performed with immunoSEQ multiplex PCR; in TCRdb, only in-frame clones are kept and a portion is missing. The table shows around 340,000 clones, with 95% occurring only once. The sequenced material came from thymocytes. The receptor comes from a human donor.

The CDR3 loop reads CASSVKRGGGTEAFF. In DNA form, the CDR3 reads TGTGCCAGCAGTGTCAAAAGGGGCGGGGGCACTGAAGCTTTCTTT. The chain is built from TRBV5-4 and TRBJ1-1; possible D gene TRBD1, 5 bases. The CDR3 consists of 15 residues. Trimming stripped 5 bases from V and 4 bases from J, with 18 bases between. Germline V lookup: CDR1 SGHNT, CDR2 YYREEE (reference sequence).